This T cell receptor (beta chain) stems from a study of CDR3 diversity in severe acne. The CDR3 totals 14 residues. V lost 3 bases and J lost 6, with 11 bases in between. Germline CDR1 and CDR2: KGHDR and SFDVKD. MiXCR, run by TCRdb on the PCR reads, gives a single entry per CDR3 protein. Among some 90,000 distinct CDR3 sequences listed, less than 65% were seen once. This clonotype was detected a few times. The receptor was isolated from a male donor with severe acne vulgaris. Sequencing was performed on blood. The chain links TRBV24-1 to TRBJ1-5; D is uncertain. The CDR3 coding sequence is TGTGCCACCAGTGATAGGACCAGCGGTCAGCCCCAGCATTTT. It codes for CATSDRTSGQPQHF.